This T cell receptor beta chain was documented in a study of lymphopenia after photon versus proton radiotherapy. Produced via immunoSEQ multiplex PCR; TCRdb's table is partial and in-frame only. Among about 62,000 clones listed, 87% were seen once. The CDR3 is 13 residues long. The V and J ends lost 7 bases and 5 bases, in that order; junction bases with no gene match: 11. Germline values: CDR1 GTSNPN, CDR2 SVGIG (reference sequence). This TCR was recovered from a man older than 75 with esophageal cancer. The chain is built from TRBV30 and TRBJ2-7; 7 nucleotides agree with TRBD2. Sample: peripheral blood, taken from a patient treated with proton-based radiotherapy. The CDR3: CASRRAGVHEQYF. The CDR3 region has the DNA TGTGCCTCCCGGCGGGCGGGAGTCCACGAGCAGTACTTC.